A single sample is the source of the 8 T cell receptor beta chains below, sequenced in a study of CD8 T cells in Susac syndrome. Reverse transcription of roughly 0.5 to 1 ug RNA was carried out with random hexamers. TCRdb called the immunoSEQ multiplex PCR reads again in MiXCR, with one record for every CDR3 protein. The sample records 120,000 or so distinct CDR3 sequences, roughly 94% being singletons. Sequencing was performed on CD8+ T cells from PBMCs. Every receptor here comes from a human donor with Susac syndrome.

The chain has TRBV28 and TRBJ1-2; D gene uncertain. V was pared by 3 bases and J by 2 bases, with 7 bases between. This CDR3 has 13 amino acids. The germline V gene encodes CDR1 MDHEN and CDR2 SYDVKM. Here the CDR3 DNA reads TGTGCCAGCAGTTTGCAGGAAAACTATGGCTACACCTTC. It yields the protein CASSLQENYGYTF.

The chain joins TRBV4-1 to TRBJ2-7, with 7 bases fitting TRBD1. The CDR3 consists of 13 residues. After removal of 3 bases from V and 7 bases from J, the junction contained 6 bases not matched to a gene. Per germline, CDR1 MGHRA and CDR2 YSYEKL. The CDR3 is CASSHVEGQEQYF. For the CDR3, the DNA is TGCGCCAGCAGCCACGTAGAGGGACAGGAGCAGTACTTC.

V gene TRBV12-3 or TRBV12-4 combines with J gene TRBJ2-1, with 9 nucleotides matching TRBD1. Trimming removed 2 bases from V and 9 bases from J; junction bases left unmatched: 8. This CDR3 has 15 residues. Here the CDR3 reads CASSLPNDRGIEQFF. The CDR3 DNA follows: TGTGCCAGCAGTTTACCAAACGACAGGGGGATTGAGCAGTTCTTC.

The sample holds one count of this clonotype. The chain couples TRBV13 to TRBJ2-7; D possibly corresponds to TRBD2 (5 bases). This CDR3 has 16 amino acids. Germline CDR1 PRHDT, CDR2 FYEKMQ (reference sequence). Trimming left V 4 bases short and J 2 bases short, with 18 bases between. For the CDR3, the DNA is TGTGCCAGCAGCTATGAATCGAGCGGACGGCCCTACGAGCAGTACTTC. Translating it yields CASSYESSGRPYEQYF. Full variable domain (rest looked up from reference TRBV13 and TRBJ2-7): AAGVIQSPRHLIKEKRETATLKCYPIPRHDTVYWYQQGPGQDPQFLISFYEKMQSDKGSIPDRFSAQQFSDYHSELNMSSLELGDSALYFCASSYESSGRPYEQYFGPGTRLTVT.

The rearrangement links TRBV5-6 to TRBJ2-5, with a tentative D call TRBD1 (6 bases). The CDR3 sequence is 14 residues long. Between the trimmed V and J ends, which lost 3 bases and 5 bases, there was a span of 14 bases. Germline lookup yields CDR1 SGHDT and CDR2 YYEEEE. The CDR3 protein is CASSYQGGYETQYF. The DNA of the CDR3 is TGTGCCAGCAGCTACCAAGGGGGTTACGAGACCCAGTACTTC. Full variable domain (remainder filled in from reference TRBV5-6 and TRBJ2-5): DAGVTQSPTHLIKTRGQQVTLRCSPKSGHDTVSWYQQALGQGPQFIFQYYEEEERQRGNFPDRFSGHQFPNYSSELNVNALLLGDSALYLCASSYQGGYETQYFGPGTRLLVL.

This chain uses TRBV7-6 with TRBJ2-2, with TRBD1 as a possible D gene (5 bases). The CDR3 loop spans 15 amino acids. V lost 5 bases and J 2 bases, leaving 12 bases between the germline ends. In germline, CDR1 is SGHVS, CDR2 FNYEAQ. The CDR3 nucleotides read TGTGCCAGCAGCGGAGTTCAGGGAAACACCGGGGAGCTGTTTTTT. Translating gives CASSGVQGNTGELFF.

The J gene is TRBJ1-5, the V gene TRBV4-2; no definite D call. Germline CDR1 LGHNA, CDR2 YNFKEQ. This CDR3 has 14 residues. Trimming took 4 bases from V and 3 from J, leaving 10 bases between them. For the CDR3, the DNA is TGTGCCAGCAGCCCCCGGATGATCAATCAGCCCCAGCATTTT. It translates to CASSPRMINQPQHF.

The chain uses TRBV20-1 and TRBJ1-2; 7 bases agree with TRBD1. V was pared by 5 bases and J by 3 bases, with 12 bases of the junction left unmatched. CDR1 is DFQATT and CDR2 is SNEGSKA in the germline V gene (reference sequence). The length of the CDR3 is 15 residues. In DNA form, the CDR3 reads TGCAGTGCTTACGTAGAGATGGGGACAGACTATGGCTACACCTTC. Its translation: CSAYVEMGTDYGYTF.